This T cell receptor beta chain was found in a study of shared clonotypes between healthy human individuals. Regarding the study as a whole: Across several donors, naive CD4 shared around 5.4%, naive CD8 more than 3%, memory CD4 more than 2%, memory CD8 0.4%. Larger richness was generally estimated for naive than memory subsets. Generation of non-shared clonotypes was less probable than generation of clonotypes shared by all four donors.

The material for each subset, its genomic DNA, was split evenly across several immunoSEQ plates. Repertoires were generated with immunoSEQ multiplex PCR, while TCRdb's copy carries only in-frame clones and drops some. The table records around 2.1 million clones, approximately 95% of them present only once. Points on this clone: Antigen: not known.

This CDR3 comprises 14 residues. Germline V gives CDR1 SGHRS, CDR2 YFSETQ. J was trimmed by 5 bases and V by 3 bases; bases with no gene match: 6. Source material: naive CD4+ T cells sorted from blood. The subset denotes: CD45RA+ positively selected. The receptor's source is a man aged 18 to 35 in good health. The gene calls are TRBV5-1 and TRBJ2-3; TRBD1 matches 7 bases. The CDR3 region is CASSSGGQVDTQYF. CDR3 nucleotides: TGCGCCAGCAGCTCAGGGGGTCAGGTAGATACGCAGTATTTT.